The 9 T cell receptor beta chains presented below share a single source sample, sequenced in a study of T cells after yellow fever vaccination. TCRdb reprocessed the 5' RACE reads with MiXCR, giving one entry per CDR3 protein. The sample includes around 340,000 distinct CDR3 sequences, around 12% of them seen just once. The sequences come from CD4+ T cells sorted from PBMCs, collected 15 days after the yellow fever booster vaccination. The source of these receptors is a young man who received the YFV17D yellow fever vaccine.

This clonotype was found many times. V gene TRBV7-2 combines with J gene TRBJ2-7; 14 bases are a match to TRBD2. Looked up from germline, CDR1 is SGHTA and CDR2 is FQGNSA. V gave up 4 bases and J gave up 6 bases; unmatched junction bases: 2. This CDR3 has 14 residues. CDR3 sequence: CASSSGLAGVEQYV. In DNA, the CDR3 is TGTGCCAGCAGCTCGGGACTAGCGGGGGTCGAGCAGTACGTC.

The table lists this clonotype with a few counts. The genes are TRBV12-3 or TRBV12-4 and TRBJ1-1; D gene unclear. The CDR3 is made up of 12 amino acids. Trimming took off 3 bases at V and 3 bases at J, with 5 bases between the two ends. CDR3 nucleotide sequence: TGTGCCAGCAGTTTTTCTGACACTGAAGCTTTCTTT. Its protein product is CASSFSDTEAFF.

As concerns this clonotype: A read error may explain this, as a much larger clone is one base away. This chain uses TRBV20-1 with TRBJ1-1; no firm D call. Per the germline V gene, CDR1 is DFQATT and CDR2 is SNEGSKA (reference sequence). This CDR3 comprises 12 residues. Trimming left V 2 bases short and J 1 base short, with 5 bases between. The CDR3, as DNA: TGCAGTGCTAGAAGACAGAACACTGAAGCTTTCTTT. Its translation: CSARRQNTEAFF.

In this sample, this clonotype turned up many times. The chain recombines TRBV7-9 with TRBJ2-7; 10 bases match TRBD2. Looked up from germline, CDR1 is SEHNR and CDR2 is FQNEAQ (reference sequence). The CDR3 runs 15 residues. V shed 6 bases, J shed 3 bases, and the junction held 8 bases outside the gene matches. CDR3 region: CASSDRTSGYYEQYV. The CDR3 nucleotides are TGTGCCAGCAGTGACCGGACTAGCGGTTACTACGAGCAGTACGTC.

This chain uses TRBV24-1 with TRBJ1-5; 9 nucleotides match TRBD1. Germline lookup yields CDR1 KGHDR and CDR2 SFDVKD. CDR3 length: 16 residues. V gave up 4 bases and J gave up 3 bases; unmatched junction bases: 6. The CDR3 loop reads CATSDTGQGLNQPQHF. The CDR3 nucleotides read TGTGCCACCAGTGACACCGGACAGGGGCTCAATCAGCCCCAGCATTTT.

This clonotype has only a few counts. This chain joins TRBV6-2 or TRBV6-3 and TRBJ2-1; 10 nucleotides line up with TRBD1. Germline CDR1 and CDR2: MNHEY and SVGEGT. The V gene end was trimmed by 2 bases and the J gene end by 9 bases; junction bases not matched to a gene: 10. The CDR3 loop spans 16 amino acids. In DNA form, the CDR3 reads TGTGCCAGCAGTTACAGGCCGGGACAGGGGATAGGTGAGCAGTTCTTC. This translates into CASSYRPGQGIGEQFF.

This clonotype was recorded a few times. V usage is TRBV4-3 and J usage is TRBJ2-3, with 7 bases lining up with TRBD2. Per the germline V gene, CDR1 is LGHNA and CDR2 is YSLEER. This CDR3 spans 16 amino acids. Losses at the gene ends were 1 base for V and 2 bases for J; bases not matched to a gene: 6. The CDR3 coding sequence is TGCGCCAGCAGCCAAGGGGGGGGGACCATCACAGATACGCAGTATTTT. Translating it yields CASSQGGGTITDTQYF.

This clonotype was seen a few times. The CDR3: CASSPGTGRATQYF. CDR3 nucleotides: TGTGCCAGCAGTCCGGGGACAGGGAGGGCGACCCAGTACTTC. The rearrangement links TRBV12-3 or TRBV12-4 to TRBJ2-5, with TRBD1 matching over 9 bases. J gave up 7 bases and V 5 bases, and 8 bases lay outside the gene matches. CDR3 length: 14 amino acids.

The chain couples TRBV5-1 to TRBJ2-1; TRBD2 matches at 9 bases. The CDR3 has 16 residues. The germline gives CDR1 SGHRS, CDR2 YFSETQ. V lost 2 bases and J lost 4; bases outside the gene matches: 7. The CDR3 DNA is TGCGCCAGCAGCTTTACATCTAGCGGGGTTTACAATGAGCAGTTCTTC. Encoded protein: CASSFTSSGVYNEQFF.